Below, 28 T cell receptor beta chains from the same sample are listed, as sequenced in a study of OX40 agonist ivuxolimab in advanced cancers. Using immunoSEQ multiplex PCR, the repertoire was profiled, and TCRdb retains in-frame clones only, with some absent. Here the sample spans 77,000 or so clones, about 89% being singletons. The sample consisted of CD4+ or CD8+ T cells sorted from blood, taken in a trial of the OX40 agonist ivuxolimab. The source is an adult with an advanced solid tumor such as melanoma, head and neck, liver or kidney cancer.

This clone occurred once. The rearrangement links TRBV29-1 to TRBJ2-5; 7 nucleotides line up with TRBD2. Trimming took 4 bases from V and 4 from J; bases not matched to a gene: 0. The CDR3 sequence is 11 residues long. Germline CDR1 is SQVTM and CDR2 is ANQGSEA. The chain's CDR3 is CSVGEGETQYF. The CDR3 DNA sequence: TGCAGCGTTGGGGAGGGAGAGACCCAGTACTTC.

In DNA form, the CDR3 reads TGTGCCAGCAGTCGGACGAGTGGATATCAGCCCCAGCATTTT. Residues: CASSRTSGYQPQHF. The chain is built from TRBV2 and TRBJ1-5, with D uncertain. The CDR3 is made up of 14 amino acids. Trimming stripped 5 bases from V and 5 bases from J, with 13 bases between. The V gene's germline CDR1 is SNHLY and CDR2 FYNNEI.

The chain recombines TRBV10-3 with TRBJ2-1, with 10 bases that match TRBD2. V lost 5 bases to trimming and J lost 10 bases; unmatched junction nucleotides: 14. The CDR3 consists of 16 residues. CDR1 is ENHRY and CDR2 is SYGVKD in the germline V gene. The CDR3 DNA reads as TGTGCCATCAGTAGTCCCGGGACTAGCGCCATTGGGGAGCAGTTCTTC. Translated, it gives CAISSPGTSAIGEQFF.

This chain joins TRBV28 and TRBJ2-1; the D call may be TRBD1 or TRBD2 (5 bases each). Germline V CDR1 and CDR2: MDHEN, SYDVKM. The CDR3 extends over 15 amino acids. Trimming took 6 bases from V and 8 from J, leaving 20 bases between them. As DNA, the CDR3 is TGTGCCAGCAGCAAATCGGGACGTAGTACAGATGAGCAGTTCTTC. The encoded protein is CASSKSGRSTDEQFF.

The J gene is TRBJ1-2, the V gene TRBV6-1; 11 nucleotides align to TRBD1. V was pared by 3 bases and J by 9 bases, with 18 bases of the junction left unmatched. The length of the CDR3 is 18 residues. The germline CDR1 and CDR2 sequences are MNHNS and SASEGT. DNA for the CDR3: TGTGCCAGCAGTGACAACCGAGGACAGGGGGCTGCGCTGTGGCGCTACACCTTC. This codes for CASSDNRGQGAALWRYTF.

The CDR3 region has the DNA TGTGCCAGCAGTGACTCTAGGGGGTTTTCTCTCCAAGAGACCCAGTACTTC. This gives the protein CASSDSRGFSLQETQYF. V and J are TRBV6-4 and TRBJ2-5, with D perhaps matching TRBD1 (6 bases). Germline V gene lookup returns CDR1 MRHNA and CDR2 SNTAGT. The CDR3 is made up of 17 amino acids. V was cut by 0 bases and J by 1 base, with 15 bases left in between.

The chain couples TRBV9 to TRBJ2-4; perhaps TRBD2 as D (7 bases). This CDR3 contains 16 residues. Trimming took 4 bases from V and 9 from J, leaving 23 bases between them. Germline V gene sequence: CDR1 SGDLS, CDR2 YYNGEE. The CDR3 protein is CASSPEDLGGRGIQYF. CDR3 nucleotide sequence: TGTGCCAGCAGCCCGGAAGACCTCGGGGGGCGAGGCATTCAGTACTTC.

The chain couples TRBV5-1 to TRBJ2-5; 9 bases agree with TRBD2. The CDR3 runs 13 residues. Germline-derived CDR1 and CDR2 are SGHRS and YFSETQ. V dropped 6 bases and J dropped 2; count of bases not matched to a gene: 2. The DNA of the CDR3 is TGCGCCAGCAAGCGGGGGGATCAAGAGACCCAGTACTTC. Protein: CASKRGDQETQYF.

The V and J genes are TRBV6-1 and TRBJ1-4; D might be TRBD1 (5 bases). This CDR3 is 14 amino acids long. In germline, CDR1 is MNHNS, CDR2 SASEGT. V was trimmed by 2 bases and J by 4 bases, leaving 8 bases between them. CDR3: CASSESRGNEKLFF. The CDR3 DNA reads TGTGCCAGCAGTGAATCAAGGGGTAATGAAAAACTGTTTTTT.

This chain uses TRBV5-1 with TRBJ1-2, with 8 bases lining up with TRBD1. Germline V CDR1 and CDR2: SGHRS, YFSETQ. CDR3 length: 15 residues. After removal of 0 bases from V and 4 bases from J, the junction contained 5 bases not matched to a gene. CDR3 sequence: CASSLAQGAGYGYTF. The CDR3 DNA sequence: TGCGCCAGCAGCTTGGCGCAGGGGGCGGGCTATGGCTACACCTTC.

The rearrangement uses TRBV6-6 and TRBJ2-5, with D unresolved. Germline V gene data show CDR1 as MNHNY and CDR2 as SVGAGI (reference sequence). Trimming took 4 bases from V and 3 from J, leaving 12 bases between them. The CDR3 is made up of 14 amino acids. CDR3: CASSSPERKETQYF. CDR3 coding DNA: TGTGCCAGCAGTTCCCCCGAGAGGAAAGAGACCCAGTACTTC.

This clone was observed once. This sequence joins TRBV27 and TRBJ2-7, with a possible D match to TRBD2 (5 bases). V was pared by 5 bases and J by 5 bases, with 16 bases between. Germline V gives CDR1 MNHEY, CDR2 SMNVEV (reference sequence). The CDR3 spans 14 residues. CDR3 protein: CASSRVEGVDEQYF. The CDR3 nucleotides are TGTGCCAGCAGTAGGGTTGAGGGTGTCGACGAGCAGTACTTC.

The genes are TRBV2 and TRBJ2-7; D assignment may be TRBD1 or TRBD2 (5 bases each). The CDR3 totals 14 residues. Trimming took off 2 bases at V and 6 bases at J, with 14 bases between the two ends. Looked up from germline, CDR1 is SNHLY and CDR2 is FYNNEI. CDR3 region: CASSERQGVGEQYF. In DNA form, the CDR3 reads TGTGCCAGCAGTGAAAGGCAGGGAGTCGGCGAGCAGTACTTC.

Comments on this clone: This same CDR3 is encoded by further DNA sequences in the sample. The rearrangement links TRBV28 to TRBJ2-7; 11 bases agree with TRBD1. This CDR3 contains 14 residues. Germline V lookup: CDR1 MDHEN, CDR2 SYDVKM. V lost 4 bases to trimming and J lost 4 bases; unmatched junction nucleotides: 3. CDR3 sequence reads: CASSSGTGGYEQYF. As DNA, the CDR3 is TGTGCCAGCAGTTCCGGGACAGGGGGTTACGAGCAGTACTTC.

The chain carries TRBV7-9 and TRBJ2-2; TRBD1 agrees at 7 bases. V shed 5 bases, J shed 0 bases, and the junction held 9 bases outside the gene matches. There are 17 residues in the CDR3. Germline-derived CDR1 and CDR2 are SEHNR and FQNEAQ (reference sequence). DNA for the CDR3: TGTGCCAGCAGCGCGACCGGGACAGCCGCGAACACCGGGGAGCTGTTTTTT. Translated, it gives CASSATGTAANTGELFF.

CDR3 sequence (DNA): TGTGCCAGCAGATTCGGGACGCCTAGGGTCAATGAGCAGTTCTTC. The encoded protein is CASRFGTPRVNEQFF. The chain links TRBV21-1 to TRBJ2-1. TRBV21-1 is designated a pseudogene. This CDR3 is 15 amino acids long.

Here the CDR3 DNA reads TGTGCCAGCAGTCCAGGACAGGGAGGCTACTATGGCTACACCTTC. As protein: CASSPGQGGYYGYTF. V usage is TRBV28 and J usage is TRBJ1-2, with 8 positions matching TRBD1. The CDR3 consists of 15 residues. With 5 bases clipped from V and 3 bases from J, the junction kept 8 bases outside the gene matches. Germline CDR1 and CDR2: MDHEN and SYDVKM.

V gene TRBV6-6 combines with J gene TRBJ2-7, with 9 bases matching TRBD1. Germline loops: CDR1 MNHNY, CDR2 SVGAGI (reference sequence). The ends lost 5 bases at V and 5 bases at J; junction bases unmatched: 10. The CDR3 has 15 amino acids. In DNA form, the CDR3 reads TGTGCCAGCAGTGGGACAGGGAAGGTTTCGAACGAGCAGTACTTC. Translating gives CASSGTGKVSNEQYF.

In its sample, this clone was seen a few times. The CDR3 region is CATLSGQVYGYTF. Here the CDR3 DNA reads TGTGCCACCCTATCGGGACAGGTGTATGGCTACACCTTC. The rearrangement links TRBV10-3 to TRBJ1-2; TRBD1 matches at 8 bases. The trim removed 10 bases at V and 5 bases at J, leaving 9 bases unmatched. CDR3 length: 13 amino acids. Germline-derived CDR1 and CDR2 are ENHRY and SYGVKD.

V usage is TRBV7-3 and J usage is TRBJ2-7, with 7 bases lining up with TRBD2. V dropped 0 bases and J dropped 5; count of bases not matched to a gene: 4. The CDR3 length is 14 residues. Per the germline V gene, CDR1 is SGHTA and CDR2 is FQGTGA. CDR3 sequence: CASSLTAGWDEQYF. CDR3 sequence (DNA): TGTGCCAGCAGCTTAACAGCGGGGTGGGACGAGCAGTACTTC.

This sequence joins TRBV28 and TRBJ2-2, with D perhaps given as TRBD1 or TRBD2 (6 bases each). The CDR3 extends over 14 amino acids. The V gene's germline CDR1 is MDHEN and CDR2 SYDVKM. Trimming stripped 10 bases from V and 4 bases from J, with 16 bases between. Here the CDR3 reads CATLWGAGTGELFF. The CDR3 coding sequence is TGTGCCACCCTGTGGGGGGCCGGCACCGGGGAGCTGTTTTTT.

This clone was seen once. The V and J genes are TRBV7-9 and TRBJ2-2; maybe TRBD1 (5 bases). The CDR3 totals 14 residues. Deletions cut 3 bases from V and 6 bases from J, with 11 bases between. CDR1 and CDR2 from the germline V gene are SEHNR and FQNEAQ (reference sequence). CDR3 amino acids: CASSFLQGSGELFF. Written as DNA, the CDR3 is TGTGCCAGCAGCTTTCTCCAGGGTTCCGGGGAGCTGTTTTTT. Supplemented by reference TRBV7-9 and TRBJ2-2, the full variable domain reads DTGVSQNPRHKITKRGQNVTFRCDPISEHNRLYWYRQTLGQGPEFLTYFQNEAQLEKSRLLSDRFSAERPKGSFSTLEIQRTEQGDSAMYLCASSFLQGSGELFFGEGSRLTVL.

The V and J genes are TRBV27 and TRBJ1-1; a weak D match, TRBD1 (5 bases). Trimming removed 5 bases from V and 6 bases from J, with 16 bases in between. The CDR3 totals 14 residues. The V gene's germline CDR1 is MNHEY and CDR2 SMNVEV (reference sequence). The CDR3 coding sequence is TGTGCCAGCAGTCCACGTCTTGGGACGGCTGAAGCTTTCTTT. Its translation: CASSPRLGTAEAFF.

The rearrangement links TRBV6-6 to TRBJ1-4; D not certain. The CDR3 sequence is 12 residues long. From germline, CDR1 is MNHNY and CDR2 SVGAGI (reference sequence). V was pared by 9 bases and J by 5 bases, with 10 bases between. The CDR3, as DNA: TGTGCCAGTCTTGGACGGAATGAAAAACTGTTTTTT. It encodes CASLGRNEKLFF.

The chain has TRBV10-3 and TRBJ2-1; tentatively, D is TRBD2 (6 bases). The CDR3 totals 14 residues. The V end lost 4 bases, the J end lost 3 bases, and 10 bases lay between the germline ends. Germline loops: CDR1 ENHRY, CDR2 SYGVKD. The CDR3 DNA follows: TGTGCCATCAGTGGCCACGGGGGCTACAATGAGCAGTTCTTC. The encoded protein is CAISGHGGYNEQFF.

This chain connects TRBV19 to TRBJ1-1; weak D call: TRBD1 (6 bases). V lost 5 bases and J lost 0, with 13 bases in between. CDR3 length: 15 amino acids. CDR1 and CDR2 (germline): LNHDA, SQIVND (reference sequence). This CDR3 reads CASSSYRVMNTEAFF. The CDR3 DNA sequence: TGTGCCAGTAGTTCGTACAGGGTTATGAACACTGAAGCTTTCTTT.

The chain recombines TRBV7-9 with TRBJ1-2; D unresolved. Germline assignment: CDR1 SEHNR and CDR2 FQNEAQ (reference sequence). V lost 3 bases to trimming and J lost 6 bases, with 11 bases between them. This CDR3 has 13 residues. CDR3 DNA sequence: TGTGCCAGCAGCTTTTGGGGTTGGGATGGCTACACCTTC. Protein: CASSFWGWDGYTF.

The CDR3 is CASSLEGGSEQFF. CDR3 nucleotide sequence: TGTGCCAGCAGCTTAGAAGGGGGGAGTGAGCAGTTCTTC. The rearrangement uses TRBV11-3 and TRBJ2-1; D tentatively fits TRBD1 or TRBD2 (6 bases each). The germline V and J ends were trimmed by 0 bases and 9 bases, with 9 bases remaining between them. Looked up from germline, CDR1 is SGHNT and CDR2 is YENEEA. The CDR3 loop spans 13 amino acids.